The T cell receptor beta chain described here comes from a study of neurological immune-mediated disorders. General study results and limits: Sharing of CDR3 amino acid sequences among expanded clones across subjects was absent, suggesting private repertoires in all groups. HTLV-1-associated myelopathy showed the most TCR clonal expansion; multiple sclerosis the least, below healthy controls.

Sorted libraries used over 900,000 CD4+ or CD8+ T cells. The authors produced cDNA by 5'RACE using 10-nucleotide random UMIs. TCRdb used MiXCR to reprocess the 5' RACE reads, holding one entry per CDR3 protein. The sample has 30,000 to 45,000 distinct CDR3 sequences, approximately 10% seen once; the top ten hold 3.9%. Per the germline V gene, CDR1 is DFQATT and CDR2 is SNEGSKA (reference sequence). This CDR3 is built from 18 residues. With V trimmed by 3 bases and J by 4 bases, 17 bases remained unmatched. This clonotype was seen at least ten times. Antigen specificity is unknown. The sequenced material came from CD4+ T cells from blood. V gene TRBV20-1 combines with J gene TRBJ2-3; 9 bases are a match to TRBD2. The origin of this receptor is a woman aged 25 to 39 with HTLV-1-associated myelopathy (HAM/TSP). The CDR3 protein is CSASGGGAGFGGADTQYF. The CDR3 bases are TGCAGTGCTAGCGGCGGGGGGGCCGGTTTTGGCGGCGCAGATACGCAGTATTTT.